These 15 T cell receptor beta chains share one sample of origin, sequenced in a study of CD8+CD57+ T cells in acquired aplastic anemia. For CDR3 and TCR beta VDJ profiling, genomic DNA was the template used. Using its own MiXCR run on the reads, TCRdb lists one record per CDR3 protein. The table includes around 120,000 distinct CDR3 sequences, approximately 41% detected once. Patients chosen for sequencing had CD8+CD57+ cells that had expanded, as shown by flow cytometry. The sequencing input was sorted CD4+, CD8+, or CD8+CD57+ T cells (not recorded which) from PBMCs. The receptors shown here come from a human donor with aplastic anemia.

This clonotype was counted at least ten times. The rearrangement uses TRBV9 and TRBJ2-1; 10 bases are shared with TRBD1. Germline trimming cut 4 bases from V and 7 bases from J; bases unmatched to any gene: 5. Germline V gene sequence: CDR1 SGDLS, CDR2 YYNGEE. This CDR3 comprises 14 residues. Here the CDR3 DNA reads TGTGCCAGCAGCACGAGGACAGGGGGGAATGAGCAGTTCTTC. It encodes CASSTRTGGNEQFF.

This clonotype showed up many times. The chain employs TRBV6-5 and TRBJ1-2; TRBD1 is a possible D gene (5 bases). CDR1 is MNHEY, CDR2 SVGAGI, per germline. Trimming cost V 2 bases and J 7 bases, with 11 bases left between them. The CDR3 extends over 13 amino acids. CDR3 loop: CASSYPQGGGYTF. Written as DNA, the CDR3 is TGTGCCAGCAGTTACCCCCAGGGAGGTGGCTACACCTTC.

CDR3 in DNA: TGTGCCAGCAGTTTAAACAGGCTACACGAGCAGTACTTC. Amino acid sequence: CASSLNRLHEQYF. V and J are TRBV12-3 or TRBV12-4 and TRBJ2-7; a weak D match, TRBD1 (5 bases). The CDR3 covers 13 residues. V lost 2 bases and J 5 bases, leaving 10 bases between the germline ends.

Of note for this clonotype: A clone one base away is much larger, so this may be a read error. The gene calls are TRBV5-5 and TRBJ1-2; D perhaps matches TRBD1 (5 bases). There are 15 residues in the CDR3. Trimming cost V 4 bases and J 4 bases, with 17 bases left between them. The germline gives CDR1 SGHKS, CDR2 YYEKEE (reference sequence). The CDR3 sequence is CASSDGGAVGYGYTF. The CDR3 bases are TGTGCCAGCAGCGATGGCGGGGCGGTGGGCTATGGCTACACCTTC.

The chain is built from TRBV10-3 and TRBJ2-3, with D tentatively TRBD1 (6 bases). The CDR3 is 13 amino acids. Germline assignment: CDR1 ENHRY and CDR2 SYGVKD. Deletions cut 10 bases from V and 5 bases from J, with 16 bases between. The CDR3 is CASSFTGIDTQYF. CDR3 nucleotides: TGTGCCAGCAGCTTCACAGGGATAGATACGCAGTATTTT.

This clonotype was seen a few times. The chain links TRBV4-3 to TRBJ2-1, with 9 nucleotides matching TRBD2. There are 15 residues in the CDR3. The germline CDR1 and CDR2 sequences are LGHNA and YSLEER. Trimming at V came to 3 bases and at J to 5 bases, leaving 5 bases not matched to a gene. CDR3: CASSHWPSGDNEQFF. The CDR3 nucleotides read TGCGCCAGCAGCCATTGGCCTAGCGGGGACAATGAGCAGTTCTTC.

This clonotype was detected ten times or more. The chain links TRBV4-1 to TRBJ1-5; no definite D call. Deletions cut 0 bases from V and 3 bases from J, with 9 bases between. Germline values: CDR1 MGHRA, CDR2 YSYEKL. CDR3 length: 15 amino acids. This CDR3 is CASSQEHSINQPQHF. The CDR3, as DNA: TGCGCCAGCAGCCAAGAGCACAGTATCAATCAGCCCCAGCATTTT.

This clonotype has a count of ten or more. This chain links TRBV6-1 with TRBJ2-1, with 7 bases fitting TRBD2. The length of the CDR3 is 14 residues. Germline V gene lookup returns CDR1 MNHNS and CDR2 SASEGT. Unmatched junction bases numbered 5, after V lost 2 bases and J lost 7 bases. CDR3 DNA: TGTGCCAGCAGTGAATCGGGGGGAGGGAATGAGCAGTTCTTC. Translated, it gives CASSESGGGNEQFF.

The gene calls are TRBV5-6 and TRBJ1-1; D unclear. From germline, CDR1 is SGHDT and CDR2 YYEEEE. This CDR3 is 15 amino acids long. V lost 5 bases and J lost 1, with 15 bases in between. The CDR3 is CASRSERARNTEAFF. DNA for the CDR3: TGTGCCAGCAGATCGGAGCGGGCGCGGAACACTGAAGCTTTCTTT.

This clonotype was recorded at least ten times. The chain carries TRBV5-1 and TRBJ1-6; D remains unclear. Per germline, CDR1 SGHRS and CDR2 YFSETQ. CDR3 length: 13 residues. Trimming cost V 0 bases and J 9 bases, with 7 bases left between them. CDR3 region: CASSLGESSPLHF. The CDR3 DNA is TGCGCCAGCAGCTTGGGAGAGAGTTCACCCCTCCACTTT.

This clonotype was seen many times. This chain joins TRBV2 and TRBJ1-1; D is unresolved. From germline, CDR1 is SNHLY and CDR2 FYNNEI. With 5 bases removed from V and 1 base from J, the gap between germline ends came to 8 bases. This CDR3 comprises 13 residues. In nucleotides, the CDR3 is TGTGCCAGCAGTTGGTCCGAGAACACTGAAGCTTTCTTT. It yields the protein CASSWSENTEAFF. The complete variable domain, with remaining parts taken from reference TRBV2 and TRBJ1-1, reads EPEVTQTPSHQVTQMGQEVILRCVPISNHLYFYWYRQILGQKVEFLVSFYNNEISEKSEIFDDQFSVERPDGSNFTLKIRSTKLEDSAMYFCASSWSENTEAFFGQGTRLTVV.

The table lists this clonotype with many counts. The chain recombines TRBV7-2 with TRBJ1-1, with D uncertain. V lost 5 bases and J lost 1, with 8 bases in between. This CDR3 spans 13 amino acids. Germline CDR1 SGHTA, CDR2 FQGNSA. The CDR3 region is CASSPMKNTEAFF. CDR3 sequence (DNA): TGTGCCAGCAGCCCGATGAAGAACACTGAAGCTTTCTTT.

This clonotype has a count of ten or more. The chain links TRBV7-2 to TRBJ2-3; a weak D match, TRBD2 (6 bases). Germline-derived CDR1 and CDR2 are SGHTA and FQGNSA. The CDR3 runs to 15 residues. The V end lost 5 bases, the J end lost 2 bases, and 14 bases lay between the germline ends. The CDR3 sequence: CASSARGFSTDTQYF. Here the CDR3 DNA reads TGTGCCAGCAGCGCCCGGGGGTTCTCCACAGATACGCAGTATTTT.

The chain couples TRBV29-1 to TRBJ2-1; 8 bases align to TRBD2. Trimming at V came to 8 bases and at J to 4 bases, leaving 7 bases not matched to a gene. Germline V gene sequence: CDR1 SQVTM, CDR2 ANQGSEA. The CDR3 has 13 residues. The CDR3 region has the DNA TGCAGCACTGAAGCGGGAGTGTACAATGAGCAGTTCTTC. This encodes CSTEAGVYNEQFF.

This clonotype has only a few counts. The chain couples TRBV12-3 or TRBV12-4 to TRBJ1-5; 12 bases line up with TRBD1. Trimming at V came to 6 bases and at J to 12 bases, leaving 9 bases not matched to a gene. This CDR3 comprises 14 residues. The DNA for the CDR3 is TGTGCCAGCAGATGGGGACAGGGGGCGGGGGTCCAGCATTTT. Protein product: CASRWGQGAGVQHF.